The 27 T cell receptor beta chains listed next were all sequenced from one sample in a study of a mutant IDH1 vaccine in newly diagnosed glioma. The time point here: week 23, last vaccination. Doses of 300 ug of mutant IDH1 20-mer peptide were given with topical imiquimod. These receptors' targets are unknown. This table comes from immunoSEQ multiplex PCR, and its TCRdb copy is limited to in-frame clones, with some not included. The table lists 38,000 or so clones, 80% to 90% of them singletons. The specimen comprised PBMCs, sampled from a glioma patient whose treatment included an IDH1 peptide vaccine. These receptors were collected from a man aged 35 to 55 with glioma.

The rearrangement uses TRBV30 and TRBJ2-2, with a tentative D call TRBD2 (6 bases). The V end was cut by 2 bases, the J end by 4 bases, with 11 bases between. Germline lookup yields CDR1 GTSNPN and CDR2 SVGIG (reference sequence). The CDR3 is 14 residues long. The CDR3 sequence: CAWSLGGRTGELFF. The DNA of the CDR3 is TGTGCCTGGAGTTTGGGGGGACGCACCGGGGAGCTGTTTTTT.

This sequence joins TRBV7-2 and TRBJ2-5; 16 bases are shared with TRBD2. The CDR3 loop spans 19 amino acids. CDR1 SGHTA and CDR2 FQGNSA come from the germline V gene. The trim removed 2 bases at V and 4 bases at J, leaving 10 bases unmatched. This chain's CDR3 is CASSLFGTSGRATPETQYF. The CDR3 region has the DNA TGTGCCAGCAGCTTATTCGGGACTAGCGGGAGGGCTACCCCAGAGACCCAGTACTTC.

The genes are TRBV7-9 and TRBJ1-6; unclear D gene. This CDR3 contains 13 residues. The germline V gene encodes CDR1 SEHNR and CDR2 FQNEAQ (reference sequence). The ends were cut back, 5 bases at V and 9 bases at J, with 11 bases in the middle. DNA of the CDR3: TGTGCCAGCAGCATGTTGGGAGGTTCACCCCTCCACTTT. Protein: CASSMLGGSPLHF.

This chain uses TRBV30 with TRBJ1-4; 8 positions agree with TRBD1. This CDR3 is built from 14 residues. Trimming removed 8 bases from V and 5 bases from J; junction bases left unmatched: 10. The germline CDR1 and CDR2 sequences are GTSNPN and SVGIG (reference sequence). The DNA of the CDR3 is TGTGCCGGTTCCCGACAGGGGAAAAATGAAAAACTGTTTTTT. Amino acids: CAGSRQGKNEKLFF.

The chain has TRBV27 and TRBJ1-1; TRBD1 aligns across 8 bases. Losses at the gene ends were 3 bases for V and 7 bases for J; bases not matched to a gene: 7. Germline V gives CDR1 MNHEY, CDR2 SMNVEV (reference sequence). The CDR3 is 14 amino acids. CDR3 nucleotides: TGTGCCAGCAGTTTCCAGGGGGCAGGGGATGAAGCTTTCTTT. It codes for CASSFQGAGDEAFF.

CDR3 sequence reads: CASRTGTWGNTIYF. The CDR3 bases are TGTGCCAGCAGGACCGGGACATGGGGAAACACCATATATTTT. The gene calls are TRBV6-8 and TRBJ1-3; weak D call: TRBD1 (6 bases). Germline V gene lookup returns CDR1 MNHGY and CDR2 SAAAGT. V was cut by 6 bases and J by 4 bases, with 13 bases left in between. The CDR3 runs 14 residues.

The chain uses TRBV7-2 and TRBJ2-7; D is possibly TRBD2 (6 bases). CDR1 is SGHTA and CDR2 is FQGNSA in the germline V gene. Trimming shortened V by 2 bases and J by 2 bases, and 13 bases separated the two germline ends. This CDR3 contains 15 residues. The CDR3 sequence is CASSLIPGLTYEQYF. The CDR3 DNA is TGTGCCAGCAGCTTAATACCGGGACTCACCTACGAGCAGTACTTC.

CDR3: CASSQNPWRGYTF. CDR3 sequence (DNA): TGTGCCAGCAGCCAAAATCCCTGGAGAGGCTACACCTTC. The gene calls are TRBV14 and TRBJ1-2; D gene unclear. The CDR3 is made up of 13 amino acids. V was trimmed by 2 bases and J by 8 bases, leaving 12 bases between them. CDR1 is SGHDN and CDR2 is FVKESK in the germline V gene.

This clone was observed a handful of times. The chain couples TRBV14 to TRBJ2-5; D uncertain. Germline CDR1 reads SGHDN; CDR2 reads FVKESK. The CDR3 extends over 14 amino acids. V lost 5 bases, J lost 2 bases, and 12 bases lay in between. In DNA, the CDR3 is TGTGCCAGCAGCGCACGAGGATTACAAGAGACCCAGTACTTC. Amino acids: CASSARGLQETQYF.

The V call is TRBV7-3, the J call TRBJ2-3; D perhaps matches TRBD2 (5 bases). V shed 0 bases and J shed 6 bases, with 13 bases lying between them. Germline V gene sequence: CDR1 SGHTA, CDR2 FQGTGA. The length of the CDR3 is 15 residues. The CDR3 is CASSLTLASRDTQYF. The CDR3 DNA is TGTGCCAGCAGCTTAACTCTGGCTAGCCGGGATACGCAGTATTTT.

The rearrangement uses TRBV7-9 and TRBJ2-5; D remains unclear. The J call may be mistaken, given a closer DNA end match to TRBJ2-7. CDR1 is SEHNR, CDR2 FQNEAQ, per germline (reference sequence). The CDR3 runs 13 residues. The chain's CDR3 is CASSLAGRGEQYF. The CDR3 DNA reads as TGTGCCAGCAGCTTAGCGGGCCGTGGCGAGCAGTACTTC.

The V gene is TRBV6-5, the J gene TRBJ1-2; 8 bases line up with TRBD1. V lost 2 bases and J lost 5; bases outside the gene matches: 10. The CDR3 spans 16 residues. CDR1 and CDR2 (germline): MNHEY, SVGAGI. CDR3 bases: TGTGCCAGCAGTTACCAACGAACAGGGGGAGGTTATGGCTACACCTTC. Amino acid sequence: CASSYQRTGGGYGYTF.

The chain links TRBV9 to TRBJ2-5; 8 bases agree with TRBD2. The CDR3 is 19 residues long. Per germline, CDR1 SGDLS and CDR2 YYNGEE. The trim removed 0 bases at V and 0 bases at J, leaving 13 bases unmatched. In DNA form, the CDR3 reads TGTGCCAGCAGCGTAGTCCCGGGACTAGGGCTTCATTACCAAGAGACCCAGTACTTC. The encoded protein is CASSVVPGLGLHYQETQYF.

V and J are TRBV10-3 and TRBJ2-1; weak D call: TRBD2 (6 bases). The V gene's germline CDR1 is ENHRY and CDR2 SYGVKD. The CDR3 covers 15 residues. V gave up 8 bases and J gave up 2 bases, with 16 bases separating them. The CDR3 region is CAIHDGGQTYNEQFF. The DNA for the CDR3 is TGTGCCATCCATGACGGGGGTCAGACCTACAATGAGCAGTTCTTC.

This sequence joins TRBV19 and TRBJ2-3; weak D call: TRBD1 (5 bases). The CDR3 loop spans 14 amino acids. Trimming took 6 bases from V and 2 from J, leaving 12 bases between them. Germline V lookup: CDR1 LNHDA, CDR2 SQIVND (reference sequence). CDR3: CASSTGSSTDTQYF. CDR3 bases: TGTGCCAGTAGCACAGGCAGTTCCACAGATACGCAGTATTTT.

J is TRBJ2-1 and V is TRBV4-3, with 11 nucleotides matching TRBD2. The ends lost 8 bases at V and 3 bases at J; junction bases unmatched: 6. The CDR3 is made up of 15 amino acids. The germline CDR1 and CDR2 sequences are LGHNA and YSLEER. The CDR3 loop is CASSTLAGGYNEQFF. The CDR3, as DNA: TGCGCCAGCTCCACTCTAGCGGGGGGCTACAATGAGCAGTTCTTC.

The rearrangement uses TRBV7-9 and TRBJ1-1, with 9 bases lining up with TRBD1. Trimming took 5 bases from V and 0 from J; bases not matched to a gene: 16. The length of the CDR3 is 19 residues. Germline V gene lookup returns CDR1 SEHNR and CDR2 FQNEAQ (reference sequence). Here the CDR3 DNA reads TGTGCCAGCAGCCCAAGCCTCGGACAGGGGATTTGGGTGAACACTGAAGCTTTCTTT. This translates into CASSPSLGQGIWVNTEAFF.

V gene TRBV30 combines with J gene TRBJ2-1, with D possibly TRBD2 on 5 matching bases. The CDR3 is made up of 11 amino acids. The V end lost 0 bases, the J end lost 15 bases, and 12 bases lay between the germline ends. The germline gives CDR1 GTSNPN, CDR2 SVGIG (reference sequence). CDR3 region: CAWSVGGGWFF. CDR3 nucleotides: TGTGCCTGGAGTGTTGGAGGTGGGTGGTTCTTC.

The gene calls are TRBV5-1 and TRBJ2-7; 10 bases are shared with TRBD2. Germline CDR1 SGHRS, CDR2 YFSETQ. This CDR3 contains 15 residues. Trimming took 3 bases from V and 6 from J; bases not matched to a gene: 9. CDR3 residues: CASSSRAGGDPEQYF. DNA of the CDR3: TGCGCCAGCAGCTCGAGAGCGGGAGGGGATCCCGAGCAGTACTTC.

This clone was counted a single time. The DNA of the CDR3 is TGTGCCAGCAGCTTAGCACTTGCGAGCACCGGGGAGCTGTTTTTT. As protein: CASSLALASTGELFF. The chain is built from TRBV7-2 and TRBJ2-2, with D unresolved. The germline V gene encodes CDR1 SGHTA and CDR2 FQGNSA. Trimming removed 0 bases from V and 4 bases from J, with 9 bases in between. CDR3 length equals 15 residues.

The chain recombines TRBV5-8 with TRBJ1-5; D possibly corresponds to TRBD1 (6 bases). Trimming pared 4 bases from V and 3 bases from J, leaving 14 bases between. Germline CDR1 SGHTS, CDR2 YDEGEE. This CDR3 contains 15 residues. The CDR3 nucleotides read TGTGCCAGCAGCCAACCGGGACACCTCAATCAGCCCCAGCATTTT. This translates into CASSQPGHLNQPQHF.

This chain links TRBV5-1 with TRBJ2-3; no clear D. This CDR3 is 15 amino acids long. Looked up from germline, CDR1 is SGHRS and CDR2 is YFSETQ. V gave up 5 bases and J gave up 1 base, with 14 bases separating them. DNA for the CDR3: TGCGCCAGCAGTGCATTGGACGGACGCACAGATACGCAGTATTTT. Protein: CASSALDGRTDTQYF.

This clone showed up just once. This chain links TRBV6-1 with TRBJ2-7; D gene ambiguous. Germline CDR1 and CDR2: MNHNS and SASEGT. The CDR3 consists of 11 residues. The V and J ends lost 4 bases and 2 bases respectively, with 3 bases between them. The CDR3 sequence is CASSATYEQYF. In DNA, the CDR3 is TGTGCCAGCAGTGCAACCTACGAGCAGTACTTC.

The chain carries TRBV7-9 and TRBJ2-1, with a weak D call TRBD1 (6 bases). Germline CDR1 SEHNR, CDR2 FQNEAQ (reference sequence). The CDR3 runs to 15 residues. The V end was cut by 6 bases, the J end by 2 bases, with 14 bases between. CDR3 coding DNA: TGTGCCAGCAGACCAACAGGGTTCACCTACAATGAGCAGTTCTTC. This gives the protein CASRPTGFTYNEQFF.

V and J are TRBV2 and TRBJ2-1; 7 nucleotides line up with TRBD2. Germline V gives CDR1 SNHLY, CDR2 FYNNEI. The CDR3 has 16 residues. The V and J ends lost 6 bases and 5 bases, in that order; junction bases with no gene match: 13. The chain's CDR3 is CASRPPSGIGDNEQFF. Here the CDR3 DNA reads TGTGCCAGCAGACCTCCTAGCGGCATAGGGGACAATGAGCAGTTCTTC.

The rearrangement joins TRBV15 to TRBJ2-7; D ambiguous. This CDR3 contains 14 residues. Germline V lookup: CDR1 LNHNV, CDR2 YYDKDF (reference sequence). V was cut by 1 base and J by 2 bases, with 9 bases left in between. DNA for the CDR3: TGTGCCACCAGCAGAGCGGGCAGGACCTACGAGCAGTACTTC. Translated: CATSRAGRTYEQYF.

CDR3 in amino acids: CASRTPGGETQYF. CDR3 in DNA: TGTGCCAGCAGGACACCGGGGGGAGAGACCCAGTACTTC. The chain has TRBV2 and TRBJ2-5, with TRBD2 identical over 7 bases. V gave up 6 bases and J gave up 4 bases; unmatched junction bases: 5. Germline lookup yields CDR1 SNHLY and CDR2 FYNNEI. This CDR3 is 13 amino acids long.